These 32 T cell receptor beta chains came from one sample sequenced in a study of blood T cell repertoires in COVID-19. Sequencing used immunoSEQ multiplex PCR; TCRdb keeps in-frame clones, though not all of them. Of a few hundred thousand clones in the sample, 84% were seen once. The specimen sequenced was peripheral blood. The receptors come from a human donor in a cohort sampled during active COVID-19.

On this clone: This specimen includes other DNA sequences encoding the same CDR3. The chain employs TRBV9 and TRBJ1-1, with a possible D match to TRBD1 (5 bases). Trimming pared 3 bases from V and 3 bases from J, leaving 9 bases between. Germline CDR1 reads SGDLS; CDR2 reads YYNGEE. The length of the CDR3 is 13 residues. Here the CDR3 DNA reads TGTGCCAGCAGCGACACGGGGGACACTGAAGCTTTCTTT. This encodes CASSDTGDTEAFF.

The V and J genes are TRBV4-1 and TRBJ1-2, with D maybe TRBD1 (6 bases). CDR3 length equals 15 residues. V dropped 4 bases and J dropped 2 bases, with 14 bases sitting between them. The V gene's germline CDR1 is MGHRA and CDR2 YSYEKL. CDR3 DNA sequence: TGCGCCAGCAGCCGAGTAGACAGGCTAAACTATGGCTACACCTTC. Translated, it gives CASSRVDRLNYGYTF.

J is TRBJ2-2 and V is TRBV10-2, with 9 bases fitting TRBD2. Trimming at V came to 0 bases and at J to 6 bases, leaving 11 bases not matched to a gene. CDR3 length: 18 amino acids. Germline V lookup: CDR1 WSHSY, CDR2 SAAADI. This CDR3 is CASSESHALAGDPGELFF. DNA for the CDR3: TGCGCCAGCAGTGAGTCCCACGCGTTAGCGGGGGATCCCGGGGAGCTGTTTTTT.

CDR3 bases: TGTGCCAGCAGCGGACTAGCGGATAAAAACATTCAGTACTTC. The encoded protein is CASSGLADKNIQYF. The chain employs TRBV3-1 (or the pseudogene TRBV3-2) and TRBJ2-4; 10 nucleotides line up with TRBD2. This CDR3 region has 14 residues. The V and J ends lost 5 bases and 4 bases, in that order; junction bases with no gene match: 2. CDR1 is LGHDT and CDR2 is YNNKEL in the germline V gene (reference sequence).

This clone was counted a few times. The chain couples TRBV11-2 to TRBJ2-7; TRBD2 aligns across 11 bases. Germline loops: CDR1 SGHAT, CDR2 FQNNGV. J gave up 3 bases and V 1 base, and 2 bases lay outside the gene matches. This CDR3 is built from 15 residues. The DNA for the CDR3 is TGTGCCAGCAGCTTAGCCGGGACTAGCGGCTACGAGCAGTACTTC. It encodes CASSLAGTSGYEQYF.

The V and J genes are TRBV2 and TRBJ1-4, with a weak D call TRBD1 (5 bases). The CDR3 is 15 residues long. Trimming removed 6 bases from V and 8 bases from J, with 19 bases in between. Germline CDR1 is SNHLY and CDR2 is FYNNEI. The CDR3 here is CASREGGGRKEKLFF. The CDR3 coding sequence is TGTGCCAGCAGGGAGGGCGGGGGTCGGAAGGAAAAACTGTTTTTT.

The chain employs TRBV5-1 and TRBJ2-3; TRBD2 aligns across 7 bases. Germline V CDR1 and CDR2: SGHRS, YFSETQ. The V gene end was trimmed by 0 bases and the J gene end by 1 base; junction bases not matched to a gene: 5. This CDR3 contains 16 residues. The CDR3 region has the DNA TGCGCCAGCAGCTTGGGAGGGCTAGCGGGCACAGATACGCAGTATTTT. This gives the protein CASSLGGLAGTDTQYF.

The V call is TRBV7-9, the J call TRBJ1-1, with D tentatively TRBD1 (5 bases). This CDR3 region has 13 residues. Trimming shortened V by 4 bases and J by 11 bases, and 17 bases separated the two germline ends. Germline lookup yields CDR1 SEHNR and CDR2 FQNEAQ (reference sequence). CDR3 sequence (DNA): TGTGCCAGCAGCTCCTCAGGGAACAAGGGCGCTTTCTTT. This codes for CASSSSGNKGAFF. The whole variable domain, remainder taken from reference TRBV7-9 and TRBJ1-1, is DTGVSQNPRHKITKRGQNVTFRCDPISEHNRLYWYRQTLGQGPEFLTYFQNEAQLEKSRLLSDRFSAERPKGSFSTLEIQRTEQGDSAMYLCASSSSGNKGAFFGQGTRLTVV.

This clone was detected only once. Written as DNA, the CDR3 is TGTGCCAGTAGGAGACAGAAAGCGGGAAGCTCCTACAATGAGCAGTTCTTC. The encoded protein is CASRRQKAGSSYNEQFF. The chain carries TRBV19 and TRBJ2-1, with 7 bases fitting TRBD2. CDR1 is LNHDA, CDR2 SQIVND, per germline (reference sequence). J lost 0 bases, V lost 6 bases, and 11 bases had no gene match. CDR3 length: 17 residues. Using reference TRBV19 and TRBJ2-1 for the parts outside the CDR3, the full variable domain is DGGITQSPKYLFRKEGQNVTLSCEQNLNHDAMYWYRQDPGQGLRLIYYSQIVNDFQKGDIAEGYSVSREKKESFPLTVTSAQKNPTAFYLCASRRQKAGSSYNEQFFGPGTRLTVL.

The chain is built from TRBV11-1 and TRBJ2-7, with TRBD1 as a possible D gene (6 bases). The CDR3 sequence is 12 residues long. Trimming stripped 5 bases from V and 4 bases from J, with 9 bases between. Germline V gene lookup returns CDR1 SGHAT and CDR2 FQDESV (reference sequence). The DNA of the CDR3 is TGTGCCAGCAGCCCGGGACAATACGAGCAGTACTTC. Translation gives CASSPGQYEQYF.

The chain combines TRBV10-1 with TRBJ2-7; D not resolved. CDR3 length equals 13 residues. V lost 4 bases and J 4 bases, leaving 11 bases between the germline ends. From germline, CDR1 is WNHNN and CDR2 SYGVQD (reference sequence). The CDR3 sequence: CASSVGHGYEQYF. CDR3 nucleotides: TGCGCCAGCAGTGTGGGTCACGGGTACGAGCAGTACTTC.

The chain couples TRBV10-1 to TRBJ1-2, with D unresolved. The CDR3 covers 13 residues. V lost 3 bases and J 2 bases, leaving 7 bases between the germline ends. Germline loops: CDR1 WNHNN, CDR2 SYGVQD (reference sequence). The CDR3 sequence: CASSDQVNYGYTF. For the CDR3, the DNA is TGCGCCAGCAGTGACCAGGTGAACTATGGCTACACCTTC.

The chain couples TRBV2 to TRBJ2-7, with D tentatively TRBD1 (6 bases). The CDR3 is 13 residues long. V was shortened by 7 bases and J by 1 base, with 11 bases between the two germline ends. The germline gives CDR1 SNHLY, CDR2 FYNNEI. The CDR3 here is CASNRQASYEQYF. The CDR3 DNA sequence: TGTGCCAGCAACAGACAGGCGTCCTACGAGCAGTACTTC.

Here the CDR3 DNA reads TGTGCCGCCAAGGGGGGGGACCCAGAAAACTCTGGGGCCAACGTCCTGACTTTC. This translates into CAAKGGDPENSGANVLTF. V gene TRBV28 combines with J gene TRBJ2-6, with D possibly being TRBD2 (7 bases). Trimming pared 11 bases from V and 0 bases from J, leaving 23 bases between. Germline V gene lookup returns CDR1 MDHEN and CDR2 SYDVKM. This CDR3 has 18 residues.

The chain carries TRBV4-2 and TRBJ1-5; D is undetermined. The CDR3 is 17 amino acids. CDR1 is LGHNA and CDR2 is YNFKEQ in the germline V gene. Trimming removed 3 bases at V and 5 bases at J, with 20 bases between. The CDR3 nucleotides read TGTGCCAGCAGCCACCCTACAAGGCGGGTGGAGGATCAGCCCCAGCATTTT. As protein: CASSHPTRRVEDQPQHF.

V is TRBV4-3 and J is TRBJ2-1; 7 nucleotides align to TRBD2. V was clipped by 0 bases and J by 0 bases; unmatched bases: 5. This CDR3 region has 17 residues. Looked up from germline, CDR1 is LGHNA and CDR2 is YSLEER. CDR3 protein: CASSQDLGGGSYNEQFF. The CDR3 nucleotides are TGCGCCAGCAGCCAAGATCTGGGGGGGGGCTCCTACAATGAGCAGTTCTTC.

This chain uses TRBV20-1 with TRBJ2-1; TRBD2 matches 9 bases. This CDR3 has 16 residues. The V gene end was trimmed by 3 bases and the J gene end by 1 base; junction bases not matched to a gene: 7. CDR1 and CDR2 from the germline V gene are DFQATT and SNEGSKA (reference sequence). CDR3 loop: CSASSGTSRSYNEQFF. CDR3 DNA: TGCAGTGCTAGTTCGGGGACTAGCAGATCCTACAATGAGCAGTTCTTC.

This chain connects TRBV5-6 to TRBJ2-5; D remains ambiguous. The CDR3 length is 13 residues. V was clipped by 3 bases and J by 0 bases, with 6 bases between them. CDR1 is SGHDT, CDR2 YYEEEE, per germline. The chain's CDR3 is CASSSTNQETQYF. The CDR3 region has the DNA TGTGCCAGCAGCTCTACGAACCAAGAGACCCAGTACTTC. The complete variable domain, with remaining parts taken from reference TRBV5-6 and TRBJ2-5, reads DAGVTQSPTHLIKTRGQQVTLRCSPKSGHDTVSWYQQALGQGPQFIFQYYEEEERQRGNFPDRFSGHQFPNYSSELNVNALLLGDSALYLCASSSTNQETQYFGPGTRLLVL.

CDR3 DNA sequence: TGTGCCAGCAGCCCGAAGGGGAAGGACACCCCGTACTGGGACTATGGCTACACCTTC. The encoded protein is CASSPKGKDTPYWDYGYTF. J is TRBJ1-2 and V is TRBV3-1 (or the pseudogene TRBV3-2); a possible D gene is TRBD1 (5 bases). Germline V CDR1 and CDR2: LGHDT, YNNKEL (reference sequence). Trimming shortened V by 4 bases and J by 3 bases, and 27 bases separated the two germline ends. The CDR3 spans 19 residues.

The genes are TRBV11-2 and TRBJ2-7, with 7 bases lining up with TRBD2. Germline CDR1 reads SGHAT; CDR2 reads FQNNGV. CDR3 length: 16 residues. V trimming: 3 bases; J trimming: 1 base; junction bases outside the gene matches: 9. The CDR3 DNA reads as TGTGCCAGCAGCTTGGGCTCGGCGGGGGTGTCCTACGAGCAGTACTTC. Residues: CASSLGSAGVSYEQYF. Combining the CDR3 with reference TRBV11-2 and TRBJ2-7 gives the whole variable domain EAGVAQSPRYKIIEKRQSVAFWCNPISGHATLYWYQQILGQGPKLLIQFQNNGVVDDSQLPKDRFSAERLKGVDSTLKIQPAKLEDSAVYLCASSLGSAGVSYEQYFGPGTRLTVT.

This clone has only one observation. In DNA form, the CDR3 reads TGTGCCAGCAGCCCCCACCGGGGACTAGCGGAGACCCAGTACTTC. Translating it yields CASSPHRGLAETQYF. The genes are TRBV7-2 and TRBJ2-5; 10 bases fit TRBD2. In germline, CDR1 is SGHTA, CDR2 FQGNSA. Trimming at V came to 5 bases and at J to 5 bases, leaving 8 bases not matched to a gene. The CDR3 contains 15 residues.

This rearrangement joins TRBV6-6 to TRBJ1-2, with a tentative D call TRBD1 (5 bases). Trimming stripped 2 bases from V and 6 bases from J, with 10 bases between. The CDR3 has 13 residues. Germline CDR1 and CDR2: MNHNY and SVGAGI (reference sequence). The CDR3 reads CASSYGGVNGYTF. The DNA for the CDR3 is TGTGCCAGCAGTTACGGAGGGGTGAATGGCTACACCTTC.

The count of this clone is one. The CDR3 sequence: CASSPPTGTNSPLHF. In DNA form, the CDR3 reads TGTGCCAGCTCACCCCCGACAGGAACAAATTCACCCCTCCACTTT. The chain uses TRBV18 and TRBJ1-6; tentatively, D is TRBD1 (6 bases). This CDR3 comprises 15 residues. In germline, CDR1 is KGHSH, CDR2 LQKENI. The V end lost 3 bases, the J end lost 7 bases, and 13 bases lay between the germline ends.

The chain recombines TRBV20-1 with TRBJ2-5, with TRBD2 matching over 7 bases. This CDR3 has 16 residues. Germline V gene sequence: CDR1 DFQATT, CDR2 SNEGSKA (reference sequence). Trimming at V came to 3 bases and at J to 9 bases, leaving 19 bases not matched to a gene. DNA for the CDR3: TGCAGTGCTAGTATAAGCGGGACTCTCCCCCAGGCGGCCCAGTACTTC. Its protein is CSASISGTLPQAAQYF.

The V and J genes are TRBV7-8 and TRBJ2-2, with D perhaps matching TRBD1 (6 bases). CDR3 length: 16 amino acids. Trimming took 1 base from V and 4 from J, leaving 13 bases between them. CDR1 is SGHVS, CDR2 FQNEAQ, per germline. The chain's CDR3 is CASSLDLGAGTGELFF. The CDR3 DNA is TGTGCCAGCAGCTTAGATCTGGGGGCGGGCACCGGGGAGCTGTTTTTT.

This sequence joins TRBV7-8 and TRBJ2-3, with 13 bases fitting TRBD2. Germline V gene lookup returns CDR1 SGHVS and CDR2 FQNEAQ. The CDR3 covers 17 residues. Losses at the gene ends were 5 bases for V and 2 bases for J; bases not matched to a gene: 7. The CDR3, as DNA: TGTGCCAGCAGCCACAGGACTAGCGGGGGACTCACAGATACGCAGTATTTT. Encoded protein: CASSHRTSGGLTDTQYF.

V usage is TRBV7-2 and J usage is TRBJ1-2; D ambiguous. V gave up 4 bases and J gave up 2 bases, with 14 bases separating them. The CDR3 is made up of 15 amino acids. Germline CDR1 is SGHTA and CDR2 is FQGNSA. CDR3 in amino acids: CASSSGGRGNYGYTF. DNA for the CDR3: TGTGCCAGCAGCTCTGGAGGCCGGGGAAACTATGGCTACACCTTC.

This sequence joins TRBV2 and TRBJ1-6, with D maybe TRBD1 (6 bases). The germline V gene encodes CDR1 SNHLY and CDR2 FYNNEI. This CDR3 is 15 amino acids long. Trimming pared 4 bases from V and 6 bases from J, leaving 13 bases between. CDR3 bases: TGTGCCAGCAGTGCAGGGTCACAGGGTAATTCACCCCTCCACTTT. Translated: CASSAGSQGNSPLHF.

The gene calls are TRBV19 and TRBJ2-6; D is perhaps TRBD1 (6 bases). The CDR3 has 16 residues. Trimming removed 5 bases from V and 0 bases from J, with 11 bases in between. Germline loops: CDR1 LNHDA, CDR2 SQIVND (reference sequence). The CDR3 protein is CASSPNRDSGANVLTF. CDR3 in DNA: TGTGCCAGTAGTCCGAACAGGGACTCTGGGGCCAACGTCCTGACTTTC.

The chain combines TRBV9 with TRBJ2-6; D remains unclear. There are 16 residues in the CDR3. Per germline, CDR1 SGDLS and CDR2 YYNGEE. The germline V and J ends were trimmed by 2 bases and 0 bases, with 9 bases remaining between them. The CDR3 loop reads CASSVTPSSGANVLTF. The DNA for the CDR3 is TGTGCCAGCAGCGTTACACCCTCCTCTGGGGCCAACGTCCTGACTTTC.

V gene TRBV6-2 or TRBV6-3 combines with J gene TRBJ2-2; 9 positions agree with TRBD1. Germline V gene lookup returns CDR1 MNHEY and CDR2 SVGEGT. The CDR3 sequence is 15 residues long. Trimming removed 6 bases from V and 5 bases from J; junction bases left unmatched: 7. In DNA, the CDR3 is TGTGCCAGCAGCCAGAGGACAGGGGCTACCGGGGAGCTGTTTTTT. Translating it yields CASSQRTGATGELFF.

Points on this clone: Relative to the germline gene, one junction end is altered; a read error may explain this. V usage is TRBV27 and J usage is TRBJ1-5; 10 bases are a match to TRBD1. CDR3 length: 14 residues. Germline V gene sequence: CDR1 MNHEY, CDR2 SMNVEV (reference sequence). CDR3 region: CASRLTGGNQPQHF. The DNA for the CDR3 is TGTGCCAGCCGATTGACAGGGGGCAACCAGCCCCAGCATTTT.